The T cell receptor beta chain under discussion was sequenced for a study of post-analysis software for immune sequencing data. Study conclusions and caveats: A handful of TRBV segments were significantly more frequent in patients than in controls. TRBV5-6, TRBV5-1 and TRBV20-1 were among these segments.

This CDR3 has 13 residues. With 6 bases removed from V and 5 bases from J, the gap between germline ends came to 14 bases. The germline CDR1 and CDR2 sequences are SQVTM and ANQGSEA. Comments on this clonotype: No antigen is known for it.

Every TCR beta cDNA library bore unique molecular identifiers. TCRdb passed the PCR reads through MiXCR, listing each CDR3 protein once. The sample comprises just over 250,000 distinct CDR3 sequences, 35% to 40% of which are singletons, and more than 4% rests with the top ten. This TCR was recovered from a girl aged 5-17 years with multiple sclerosis. Sequences were obtained from blood. V is TRBV29-1 and J is TRBJ1-5; D not resolved. The CDR3 reads CSVLLGRDQPQHF. As DNA, the CDR3 is TGCAGCGTCCTCCTTGGCCGGGATCAGCCCCAGCATTTT.